These 2 T cell receptor beta chains were sequenced from one sample in a study of cytomegalovirus exposure and HLA in healthy donors. PCR primers comprised 60 Vbeta and 13 Jbeta primers. Clones were sequenced by immunoSEQ multiplex PCR, and TCRdb holds only the in-frame ones, with some missing. This repertoire shows fewer than 200,000 clones, around 83% found once; its top ten account for about 1.5%. The sequencing input was PBMCs. These receptors originate from a woman aged 18-29 years in good health and CMV-seronegative.

The chain is built from TRBV6-5 and TRBJ2-3; 11 bases map to TRBD2. Germline-derived CDR1 and CDR2 are MNHEY and SVGAGI. The CDR3 is 14 amino acids. The V gene end was trimmed by 8 bases and the J gene end by 3 bases; junction bases not matched to a gene: 4. CDR3 protein: CASSRTSGTDTQYF. CDR3 DNA: TGTGCCAGCTCCAGGACTAGCGGGACAGATACGCAGTATTTT.

V usage is TRBV27 and J usage is TRBJ1-4, with 10 bases aligning to TRBD1. J gave up 10 bases and V 3 bases, and 14 bases lay outside the gene matches. CDR3 length equals 17 residues. Germline CDR1 and CDR2: MNHEY and SMNVEV (reference sequence). The CDR3 spells CASSFGTGEARRGKLFF. CDR3 nucleotide sequence: TGTGCCAGCAGTTTTGGGACAGGGGAGGCGCGGCGAGGAAAACTGTTTTTT.